Each of the 10 T cell receptor beta chains below was sequenced from the same sample in a study of blood T cells in healthy people across ages. Primed by a sample-barcoded 5' primer and a J-beta primer mix, a second PCR proceeded for about 6 to 12 cycles. Each CDR3 protein gets one entry after TCRdb re-called the 5' RACE reads with MiXCR. The sample records about 1.8 million distinct CDR3 sequences, 49% being singletons. Source material: blood. The source is a woman aged 40 to 50 in good health.

This clonotype was found once. This may arise from a read error, as a much more abundant clone is one base away. The V call is TRBV10-3, the J call TRBJ2-3; either TRBD1 or TRBD2 may fit D (6 bases each). The V gene lost 11 bases and the J gene lost 0 bases, with 15 bases spanning the gap. Germline V lookup: CDR1 ENHRY, CDR2 SYGVKD. The CDR3 runs 14 residues. The CDR3 reads CAVGGYLSTDTQYF. The CDR3 DNA reads as TGTGCCGTCGGGGGCTACCTAAGCACAGATACGCAGTATTTT.

The CDR3 sequence is CASSVDIGADTQYF. The CDR3 DNA reads as TGTGCCAGCAGCGTAGATATAGGGGCAGATACGCAGTATTTT. The rearrangement links TRBV7-3 to TRBJ2-3; TRBD1 might be the D (5 bases). CDR1 is SGHTA, CDR2 FQGTGA, per germline. The CDR3 totals 14 residues. The germline V and J ends were trimmed by 5 bases and 4 bases, with 13 bases remaining between them. Based on the CDR3 plus reference TRBV7-3 and TRBJ2-3, the full variable domain is GAGVSQTPSNKVTEKGKYVELRCDPISGHTALYWYRQSLGQGPEFLIYFQGTGAADDSGLPNDRFFAVRPEGSVSTLKIQRTERGDSAVYLCASSVDIGADTQYFGPGTRLTVL.

This chain uses TRBV4-3 with TRBJ2-7; 10 nucleotides agree with TRBD2. Germline CDR1 is LGHNA and CDR2 is YSLEER. V gave up 2 bases and J gave up 2 bases; unmatched junction bases: 9. There are 17 residues in the CDR3. The CDR3 coding sequence is TGCGCCAGCAGCCAACTAGCGGGGGTCCGGAATGCCTACGAGCAGTACTTC. It translates to CASSQLAGVRNAYEQYF.

This chain uses TRBV3-1 with TRBJ2-1; 8 bases fit TRBD2. J lost 1 base, V lost 0 bases, and 8 bases had no gene match. The CDR3 consists of 18 residues. The germline CDR1 and CDR2 sequences are LGHDT and YNNKEL (reference sequence). The CDR3 loop is CASSQDPPGLGSYNEQFF. DNA of the CDR3: TGTGCCAGCAGCCAAGATCCGCCGGGACTAGGGTCCTACAATGAGCAGTTCTTC.

The CDR3 coding sequence is TGTGCCAGCAGTTACTCTTACCGTGGGGGAAACTACGAGCAGTACTTC. This sequence encodes CASSYSYRGGNYEQYF. The chain combines TRBV6-5 with TRBJ2-7; perhaps D is TRBD1 or TRBD2 (5 bases each). The CDR3 loop spans 16 amino acids. Germline values: CDR1 MNHEY, CDR2 SVGAGI. The V gene lost 0 bases and the J gene lost 3 bases, with 15 bases spanning the gap.

This clonotype has a handful of counts. The chain combines TRBV20-1 with TRBJ2-5; 9 positions agree with TRBD2. The CDR3 totals 14 residues. Germline V gene sequence: CDR1 DFQATT, CDR2 SNEGSKA (reference sequence). V lost 7 bases to trimming and J lost 6 bases; unmatched junction nucleotides: 12. In DNA, the CDR3 is TGCAGTGTCGTAGTTAGCGGGGGACTGCAGACCCAGTACTTC. Protein product: CSVVVSGGLQTQYF.

For this clonotype: A read error likely explains this, since a far larger clone differs by one base. V gene TRBV4-3 combines with J gene TRBJ2-3; D gene unclear. The germline CDR1 and CDR2 sequences are LGHNA and YSLEER. The CDR3 loop spans 12 amino acids. As DNA, the CDR3 is TGCGCCTGCAGCCAAGATACAGATACGCAGTATTTT. Translated, it gives CACSQDTDTQYF.

This clonotype showed up just a few times. The chain employs TRBV20-1 and TRBJ1-2; D call uncertain. Trimming removed 5 bases at V and 5 bases at J, with 21 bases between. CDR1 and CDR2 (germline): DFQATT, SNEGSKA (reference sequence). The CDR3 has 15 amino acids. The CDR3 reads CSARGGGAPLYGYTF. CDR3 nucleotide sequence: TGCAGTGCTCGGGGTGGTGGTGCACCCCTTTATGGCTACACCTTC.

The J gene is TRBJ1-6, the V gene TRBV9, with 8 positions matching TRBD1. Germline V lookup: CDR1 SGDLS, CDR2 YYNGEE. The CDR3 contains 14 residues. V lost 5 bases and J lost 7; bases outside the gene matches: 5. The CDR3 protein is CASRRQGMNSPLHF. Here the CDR3 DNA reads TGTGCCAGCAGACGACAGGGGATGAATTCACCCCTCCACTTT.

The chain links TRBV20-1 to TRBJ2-7; D uncertain. This CDR3 is 15 amino acids long. The V end lost 3 bases, the J end lost 5 bases, and 20 bases lay between the germline ends. Germline values: CDR1 DFQATT, CDR2 SNEGSKA (reference sequence). The chain's CDR3 is CSASLVQIAVDEQYF. The DNA of the CDR3 is TGCAGTGCTAGTCTGGTCCAAATAGCAGTAGACGAGCAGTACTTC.